What follows describes a single T cell receptor beta chain. The data were obtained in a study of blood T cell repertoires in COVID-19. Across the study: Acute and convalescent COVID-19 samples came from the United States, Italy and Spain. Sources were T cells, B-cell-depleted T cells, or PBMCs; the material itself was cDNA or gDNA.

This CDR3 comprises 12 residues. CDR1 and CDR2 (germline): MDHEN, SYDVKM. The ends were cut back, 3 bases at V and 10 bases at J, with 12 bases in the middle. Methods used by the authors: Nucleated cell counts were estimated from reference gene primer amplification. TCRdb's table, derived via immunoSEQ multiplex PCR, lists solely in-frame clones and lacks some. That table supplies the V and J calls and clone size; D and trimming were determined from the DNA. Of some 200,000 clones listed, roughly 80% are singletons. Sequencing was carried out using peripheral blood. The rearrangement uses TRBV28 and TRBJ1-1, with D perhaps TRBD1 (5 bases). This TCR was sampled from a woman in her 70s with COVID-19, enrolled during active disease. The CDR3 sequence: CASSLEGRRAFF. In DNA form, the CDR3 reads TGTGCCAGCAGTTTGGAGGGGAGGAGAGCTTTCTTT.